The 28 T cell receptor beta chains reported below all come from one sample, sequenced in a study of T cell responses to AZD1222 COVID-19 vaccine. Repertoires were generated with immunoSEQ multiplex PCR, while TCRdb's copy carries only in-frame clones and drops some. The sample lists 95,000 to 150,000 clones, 85% to 95% occurring once. The sequences come from peripheral blood, collected 28 days after the second AZD1222 dose. These receptors were collected from an adult who received the AZD1222 COVID-19 vaccine.

The rearrangement joins TRBV19 to TRBJ2-3; TRBD1 matches at 7 bases. V dropped 5 bases and J dropped 4; count of bases not matched to a gene: 3. Germline values: CDR1 LNHDA, CDR2 SQIVND (reference sequence). The CDR3 has 13 residues. The CDR3 DNA reads TGTGCCAGTAGTCCTGGGACAGCAGATACGCAGTATTTT. Translation gives CASSPGTADTQYF.

V is TRBV19 and J is TRBJ1-2; a weak D match, TRBD1 (5 bases). V gave up 3 bases and J gave up 7 bases, with 12 bases separating them. Germline CDR1 and CDR2: LNHDA and SQIVND (reference sequence). The CDR3 is 13 residues long. The CDR3 nucleotides are TGTGCCAGTAGTATCGGCGGGGACTCTGGCTACACCTTC. Protein: CASSIGGDSGYTF.

The chain employs TRBV12-3 or TRBV12-4 and TRBJ2-1; D possibly corresponds to TRBD2 (6 bases). The CDR3 has 13 amino acids. V lost 1 base, J lost 10 bases, and 11 bases lay in between. This chain's CDR3 is CASSLVLAREQFF. Here the CDR3 DNA reads TGTGCCAGCAGTTTAGTACTAGCTAGGGAGCAGTTCTTC.

The gene calls are TRBV10-2 and TRBJ1-6, with TRBD1 as a possible D gene (5 bases). The ends were cut back, 6 bases at V and 4 bases at J, with 13 bases in the middle. The germline gives CDR1 WSHSY, CDR2 SAAADI. CDR3 size: 15 residues. CDR3: CASSTDIQYNSPLHF. In DNA, the CDR3 is TGCGCCAGCAGCACGGACATACAATATAATTCACCCCTCCACTTT.

The chain links TRBV27 to TRBJ1-2; 7 bases fit TRBD1. The CDR3 extends over 17 amino acids. Germline CDR1 is MNHEY and CDR2 is SMNVEV (reference sequence). The V segment lost 6 bases and the J segment 3 bases; nucleotides outside the gene matches: 16. The CDR3 loop reads CASSPGGARLGDYGYTF. DNA for the CDR3: TGTGCCAGCAGCCCAGGGGGGGCCCGGCTAGGGGACTATGGCTACACCTTC.

The V gene is TRBV5-1, the J gene TRBJ1-1, with D unclear. The germline CDR1 and CDR2 sequences are SGHRS and YFSETQ. The ends were cut back, 4 bases at V and 7 bases at J, with 14 bases in the middle. CDR3 size: 13 residues. CDR3 coding DNA: TGCGCCAGCAGCCAGGTGGAGGAAGGTGAAGCTTTCTTT. This gives the protein CASSQVEEGEAFF.

The J gene is TRBJ2-7, the V gene TRBV6-5; D possibly matches TRBD1 or TRBD2 (5 bases each). The V gene lost 6 bases and the J gene lost 7 bases, with 16 bases spanning the gap. Germline values: CDR1 MNHEY, CDR2 SVGAGI. The CDR3 loop spans 13 amino acids. The CDR3 is CASSWDPMREQYF. In nucleotides, the CDR3 is TGTGCCAGCAGCTGGGACCCGATGAGGGAGCAGTACTTC.

The V call is TRBV7-9, the J call TRBJ1-2; D is perhaps TRBD1 (5 bases). The germline V and J ends were trimmed by 1 base and 7 bases, with 10 bases remaining between them. The CDR3 is 13 amino acids. Germline V gene lookup returns CDR1 SEHNR and CDR2 FQNEAQ (reference sequence). DNA of the CDR3: TGTGCCAGCAGCTTAGAGGTCGGGGGTGGCTACACCTTC. Protein product: CASSLEVGGGYTF.

This clone showed up just once. This chain joins TRBV4-1 and TRBJ1-6; D gene ambiguous. Trimming stripped 3 bases from V and 9 bases from J, with 15 bases between. Per the germline V gene, CDR1 is MGHRA and CDR2 is YSYEKL. The CDR3 spans 15 residues. The CDR3 DNA follows: TGCGCCAGCAGCCAGACGGTCTCCCTGGGTTCACCCCTCCACTTT. Amino acid sequence: CASSQTVSLGSPLHF.

The chain couples TRBV5-1 to TRBJ1-2; 11 nucleotides match TRBD1. This CDR3 comprises 14 residues. The V gene's germline CDR1 is SGHRS and CDR2 YFSETQ. V dropped 3 bases and J dropped 3; count of bases not matched to a gene: 1. The CDR3 sequence is CASSSGQGDYGYTF. CDR3 DNA sequence: TGCGCCAGCAGCTCGGGACAGGGGGACTATGGCTACACCTTC.

This clone appeared once. The rearrangement links TRBV19 to TRBJ1-4; D unclear. Deletions cut 4 bases from V and 8 bases from J, with 14 bases between. The CDR3 is 14 residues long. Germline-derived CDR1 and CDR2 are LNHDA and SQIVND (reference sequence). The CDR3 loop reads CASSTPGSREKLFF. The CDR3 DNA reads as TGTGCCAGTAGTACTCCGGGATCTCGGGAAAAACTGTTTTTT.

This sequence joins TRBV2 and TRBJ1-4; possible D gene TRBD1, 6 bases. The length of the CDR3 is 13 residues. Trimming pared 7 bases from V and 5 bases from J, leaving 11 bases between. Looked up from germline, CDR1 is SNHLY and CDR2 is FYNNEI. CDR3 in DNA: TGTGCCAGCACCCGACAGGAGAATGAAAAACTGTTTTTT. It encodes CASTRQENEKLFF.

The chain combines TRBV6-6 with TRBJ2-2; D unresolved. The CDR3 consists of 13 residues. Germline lookup yields CDR1 MNHNY and CDR2 SVGAGI (reference sequence). Deletions cut 8 bases from V and 3 bases from J, with 10 bases between. The DNA of the CDR3 is TGTGCCAGCGGCCTCCCGCACACCGGGGAGCTGTTTTTT. This gives the protein CASGLPHTGELFF.

This sequence joins TRBV30 and TRBJ2-5; maybe TRBD2 (5 bases). This CDR3 region has 15 residues. The V and J ends lost 5 bases and 4 bases respectively, with 20 bases between them. The V gene's germline CDR1 is GTSNPN and CDR2 SVGIG (reference sequence). CDR3 nucleotides: TGTGCCTGGGGCAGGATTTCGGGATTTCGAGAGACCCAGTACTTC. It is translated as CAWGRISGFRETQYF.

V gene TRBV10-1 combines with J gene TRBJ2-5; 10 bases map to TRBD1. CDR3 size: 15 residues. Per the germline V gene, CDR1 is WNHNN and CDR2 is SYGVQD (reference sequence). Trimming cost V 6 bases and J 5 bases; bases outside gene matches: 9. The chain's CDR3 is CASRGDRGPSETQYF. As DNA, the CDR3 is TGCGCCAGCAGGGGCGACAGGGGGCCTTCGGAGACCCAGTACTTC.

This clone was recorded only once. Here the CDR3 reads CASSYTRGETQYF. DNA for the CDR3: TGTGCCAGCAGTTACACCAGGGGGGAGACCCAGTACTTC. The chain employs TRBV6-5 and TRBJ2-5, with TRBD1 matching 7 bases. The trim removed 2 bases at V and 5 bases at J, leaving 2 bases unmatched. The CDR3 contains 13 residues. Germline V gives CDR1 MNHEY, CDR2 SVGAGI.

The chain has TRBV3-1 (or the pseudogene TRBV3-2) and TRBJ2-5, with 7 bases aligning to TRBD2. The CDR3 consists of 15 residues. Trimming cost V 0 bases and J 1 base; bases outside gene matches: 2. Germline CDR1 is LGHDT and CDR2 is YNNKEL (reference sequence). This chain's CDR3 is CASSQDLAAQETQYF. The DNA of the CDR3 is TGTGCCAGCAGCCAAGACCTAGCGGCCCAAGAGACCCAGTACTTC.

J is TRBJ1-2 and V is TRBV10-3; D is possibly TRBD1 (6 bases). The germline CDR1 and CDR2 sequences are ENHRY and SYGVKD. This CDR3 has 13 amino acids. Trimming left V 6 bases short and J 5 bases short, with 13 bases between. CDR3 amino acids: CAIREQGDYGYTF. The CDR3 nucleotides read TGTGCCATCAGAGAACAGGGCGATTATGGCTACACCTTC.

The chain links TRBV11-2 to TRBJ1-1, with 11 bases matching TRBD1. CDR1 is SGHAT, CDR2 FQNNGV, per germline. This CDR3 is built from 13 residues. Trimming removed 9 bases from V and 5 bases from J; junction bases left unmatched: 5. CDR3 region: CASQGQGVTEAFF. The CDR3 region has the DNA TGTGCCAGTCAGGGACAGGGGGTTACTGAAGCTTTCTTT. Complete variable domain (other parts from reference TRBV11-2 and TRBJ1-1): EAGVAQSPRYKIIEKRQSVAFWCNPISGHATLYWYQQILGQGPKLLIQFQNNGVVDDSQLPKDRFSAERLKGVDSTLKIQPAKLEDSAVYLCASQGQGVTEAFFGQGTRLTVV.

The V gene is TRBV15, the J gene TRBJ1-1, with TRBD1 as a possible D gene (5 bases). Per the germline V gene, CDR1 is LNHNV and CDR2 is YYDKDF (reference sequence). The CDR3 is made up of 13 amino acids. V dropped 3 bases and J dropped 3 bases, with 8 bases sitting between them. DNA of the CDR3: TGTGCCACCAGCAGCCAACAGGACACTGAAGCTTTCTTT. Translating it yields CATSSQQDTEAFF.

The chain recombines TRBV6-5 with TRBJ2-5, with D possibly matching TRBD2 (5 bases). The germline gives CDR1 MNHEY, CDR2 SVGAGI. The CDR3 covers 15 residues. V shed 2 bases and J shed 4 bases, with 14 bases lying between them. This CDR3 is CASSYPGKARETQYF. The CDR3, as DNA: TGTGCCAGCAGTTACCCGGGAAAGGCGCGAGAGACCCAGTACTTC.

V usage is TRBV6-2 or TRBV6-3 and J usage is TRBJ1-5; 10 bases are a match to TRBD1. CDR3 length: 17 residues. CDR1 MNHEY and CDR2 SVGEGT come from the germline V gene. After removal of 2 bases from V and 3 bases from J, the junction contained 7 bases not matched to a gene. The CDR3 DNA sequence: TGTGCCAGCAGTTACCCTTCCGGGACAGGGGACAATCAGCCCCAGCATTTT. Translated: CASSYPSGTGDNQPQHF.

This chain joins TRBV19 and TRBJ1-3, with 7 bases fitting TRBD1. J was trimmed by 2 bases and V by 7 bases; bases with no gene match: 5. The germline V gene has CDR1 LNHDA and CDR2 SQIVND (reference sequence). The CDR3 consists of 14 residues. Here the CDR3 reads CASTDRETGNTIYF. CDR3 sequence (DNA): TGTGCCAGTACCGACAGGGAGACTGGAAACACCATATATTTT.

This rearrangement joins TRBV19 to TRBJ1-1; D unclear. CDR3 length: 14 amino acids. Germline V gene lookup returns CDR1 LNHDA and CDR2 SQIVND (reference sequence). V gave up 3 bases and J gave up 2 bases, with 10 bases separating them. In DNA form, the CDR3 reads TGTGCCAGTAGTATTACAGATTACAACACTGAAGCTTTCTTT. Residues: CASSITDYNTEAFF.

The chain uses TRBV9 and TRBJ2-2; 10 nucleotides line up with TRBD2. Looked up from germline, CDR1 is SGDLS and CDR2 is YYNGEE. The CDR3 runs 19 residues. With 3 bases clipped from V and 2 bases from J, the junction kept 13 bases outside the gene matches. The CDR3 DNA reads as TGTGCCAGCAGCGCAAGGAGCGGGGGGGCTAGGGTAAACACCGGGGAGCTGTTTTTT. Translated: CASSARSGGARVNTGELFF.

V gene TRBV12-3 or TRBV12-4 combines with J gene TRBJ1-2; tentatively, D is TRBD1 (5 bases). Trimming stripped 6 bases from V and 5 bases from J, with 10 bases between. The length of the CDR3 is 12 residues. The CDR3 reads CASRPDRYGYTF. The DNA of the CDR3 is TGTGCCAGCAGACCCGACAGATATGGCTACACCTTC.

The CDR3 loop is CASSPRGDTEAFF. The CDR3 DNA follows: TGTGCCAGCAGCCCACGAGGGGACACTGAAGCTTTCTTT. The chain uses TRBV11-3 and TRBJ1-1; D is perhaps TRBD1 (5 bases). CDR1 SGHNT and CDR2 YENEEA come from the germline V gene. The length of the CDR3 is 13 residues. V lost 5 bases and J lost 3, with 10 bases in between.

Worth noting for this clone: Other nucleotide sequences from this sample produce the same CDR3. This sequence joins TRBV10-2 and TRBJ1-5, with D unresolved. Germline-derived CDR1 and CDR2 are WSHSY and SAAADI. V was shortened by 0 bases and J by 0 bases, with 3 bases between the two germline ends. CDR3 size: 14 residues. This CDR3 reads CASSESGSNQPQHF. The DNA for the CDR3 is TGCGCCAGCAGTGAGTCGGGTAGCAATCAGCCCCAGCATTTT.